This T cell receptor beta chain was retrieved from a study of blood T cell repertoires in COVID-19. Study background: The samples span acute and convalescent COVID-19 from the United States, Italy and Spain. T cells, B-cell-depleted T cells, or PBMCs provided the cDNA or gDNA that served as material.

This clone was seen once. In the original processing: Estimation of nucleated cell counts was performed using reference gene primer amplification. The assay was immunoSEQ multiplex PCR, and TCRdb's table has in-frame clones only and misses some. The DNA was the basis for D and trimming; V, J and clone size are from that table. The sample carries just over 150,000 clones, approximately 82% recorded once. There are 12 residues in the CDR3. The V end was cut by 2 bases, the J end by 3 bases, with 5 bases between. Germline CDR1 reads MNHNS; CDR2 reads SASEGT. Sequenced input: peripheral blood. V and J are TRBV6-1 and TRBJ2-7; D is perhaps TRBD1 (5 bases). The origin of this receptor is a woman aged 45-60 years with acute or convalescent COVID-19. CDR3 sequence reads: CASSEQGYEQYF. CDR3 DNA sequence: TGTGCCAGCAGTGAACAGGGCTACGAGCAGTACTTC.